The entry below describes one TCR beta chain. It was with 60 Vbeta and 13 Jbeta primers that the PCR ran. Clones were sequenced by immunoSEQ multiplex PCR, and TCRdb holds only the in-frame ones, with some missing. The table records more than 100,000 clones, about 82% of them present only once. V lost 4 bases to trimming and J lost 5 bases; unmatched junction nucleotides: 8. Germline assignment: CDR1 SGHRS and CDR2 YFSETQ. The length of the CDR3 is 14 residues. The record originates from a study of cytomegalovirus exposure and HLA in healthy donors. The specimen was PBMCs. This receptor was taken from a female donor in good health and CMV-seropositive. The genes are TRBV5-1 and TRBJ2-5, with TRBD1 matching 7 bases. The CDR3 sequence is CASSQVGGAETQYF. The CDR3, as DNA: TGCGCCAGCAGCCAGGTAGGGGGCGCCGAGACCCAGTACTTC. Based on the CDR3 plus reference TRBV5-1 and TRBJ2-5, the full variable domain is KAGVTQTPRYLIKTRGQQVTLSCSPISGHRSVSWYQQTPGQGLQFLFEYFSETQRNKGNFPGRFSGRQFSNSRSEMNVSTLELGDSALYLCASSQVGGAETQYFGPGTRLLVL.